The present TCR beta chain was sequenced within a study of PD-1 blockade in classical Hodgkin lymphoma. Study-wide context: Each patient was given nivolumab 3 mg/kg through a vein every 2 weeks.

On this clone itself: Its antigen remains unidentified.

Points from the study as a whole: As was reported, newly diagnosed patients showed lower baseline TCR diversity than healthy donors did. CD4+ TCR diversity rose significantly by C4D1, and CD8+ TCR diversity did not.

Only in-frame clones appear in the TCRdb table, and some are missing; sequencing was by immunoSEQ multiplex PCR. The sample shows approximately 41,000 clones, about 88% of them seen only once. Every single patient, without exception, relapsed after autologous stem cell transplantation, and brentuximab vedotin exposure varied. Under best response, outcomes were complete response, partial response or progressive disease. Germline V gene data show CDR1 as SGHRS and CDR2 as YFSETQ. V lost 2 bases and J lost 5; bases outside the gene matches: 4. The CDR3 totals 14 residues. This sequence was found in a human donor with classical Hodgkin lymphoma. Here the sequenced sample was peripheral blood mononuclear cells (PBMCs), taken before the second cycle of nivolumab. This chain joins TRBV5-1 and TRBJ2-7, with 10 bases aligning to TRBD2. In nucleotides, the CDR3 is TGCGCCAGCAGCTTACTAGCGGGATTTAACGAGCAGTACTTC. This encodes CASSLLAGFNEQYF. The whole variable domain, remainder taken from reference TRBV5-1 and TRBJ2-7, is KAGVTQTPRYLIKTRGQQVTLSCSPISGHRSVSWYQQTPGQGLQFLFEYFSETQRNKGNFPGRFSGRQFSNSRSEMNVSTLELGDSALYLCASSLLAGFNEQYFGPGTRLTVT.